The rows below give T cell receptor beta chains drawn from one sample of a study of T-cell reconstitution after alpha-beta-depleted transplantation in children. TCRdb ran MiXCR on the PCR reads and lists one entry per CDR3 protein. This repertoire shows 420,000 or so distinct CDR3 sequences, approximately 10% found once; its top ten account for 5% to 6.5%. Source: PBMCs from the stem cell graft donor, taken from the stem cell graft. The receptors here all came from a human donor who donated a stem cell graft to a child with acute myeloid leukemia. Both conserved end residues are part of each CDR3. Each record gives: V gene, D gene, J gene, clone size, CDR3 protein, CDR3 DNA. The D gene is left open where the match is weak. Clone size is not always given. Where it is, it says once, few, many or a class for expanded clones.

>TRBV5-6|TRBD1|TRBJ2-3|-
CASSTIDRALADTQYF
TGTGCCAGCAGCACGATAGACAGGGCATTAGCAGATACGCAGTATTTT
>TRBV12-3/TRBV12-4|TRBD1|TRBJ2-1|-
CASSRYRDRANEQFF
TGTGCCAGCAGCCGATACCGGGACAGGGCGAATGAGCAGTTCTTC
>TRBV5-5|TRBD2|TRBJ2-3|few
CASTGLGGRTDTQYF
TGTGCCAGCACCGGATTGGGCGGGAGAACAGATACGCAGTATTTT
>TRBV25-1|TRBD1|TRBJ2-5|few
CASSLPGQLGETQYF
TGTGCCAGCAGCCTACCGGGACAGTTGGGAGAGACCCAGTACTTC
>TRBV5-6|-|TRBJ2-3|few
CASSLIGAQDTQYF
TGTGCCAGCAGCTTGATAGGGGCCCAAGATACGCAGTATTTT
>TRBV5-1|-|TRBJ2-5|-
CASSFGTVRETQYF
TGCGCCAGCAGCTTTGGGACCGTACGAGAGACCCAGTACTTC
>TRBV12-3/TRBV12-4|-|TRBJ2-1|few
CASSFVGGEQFF
TGTGCCAGCAGTTTTGTGGGGGGCGAGCAGTTCTTC
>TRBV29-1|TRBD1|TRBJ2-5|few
CSVALGTGVQETQYF
TGCAGCGTTGCTCTCGGGACAGGGGTTCAAGAGACCCAGTACTTC
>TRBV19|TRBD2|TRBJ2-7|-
CASRGYTSGAYEQYF
TGTGCCAGCCGGGGATATACTAGCGGGGCCTACGAGCAGTACTTC
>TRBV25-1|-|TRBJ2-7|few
CASSEYLGAYEQYF
TGTGCCAGCAGTGAATATTTGGGTGCCTACGAGCAGTACTTC
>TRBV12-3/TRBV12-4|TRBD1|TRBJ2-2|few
CASSDRAGTGELFF
TGTGCCAGCAGCGACAGGGCGGGTACCGGGGAGCTGTTTTTT
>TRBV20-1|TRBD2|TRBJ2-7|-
CSARPLAANYEQYF
TGCAGTGCCCGACCCCTAGCGGCCAACTACGAGCAGTACTTC
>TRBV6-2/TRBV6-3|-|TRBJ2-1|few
CASSYSTYNDAGMQFF
TGTGCCAGCAGTTACTCCACCTACAACGACGCGGGAATGCAGTTCTTC
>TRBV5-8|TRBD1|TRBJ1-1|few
CASSTGQANEAFF
TGTGCCAGCAGCACGGGACAGGCCAATGAAGCTTTCTTT
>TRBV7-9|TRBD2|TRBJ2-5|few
CASSFLAGGTQETQYF
TGTGCCAGCAGCTTTCTAGCGGGAGGAACCCAAGAGACCCAGTACTTC
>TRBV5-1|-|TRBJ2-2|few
CASKATAVSNTGELFF
TGCGCCAGCAAGGCAACCGCCGTCTCGAACACCGGGGAGCTGTTTTTT
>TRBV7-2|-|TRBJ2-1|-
CASSPLGISPWEQFF
TGTGCCAGCAGCCCACTAGGTATTTCCCCTTGGGAGCAGTTCTTC
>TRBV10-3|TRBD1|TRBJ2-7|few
CAGSHGAGQEKFEQYF
TGTGCCGGCTCCCACGGGGCGGGACAGGAGAAATTCGAGCAGTACTTC
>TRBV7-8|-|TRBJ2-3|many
CASSSGAGLTDTQYF
TGTGCCAGCAGCTCAGGGGCAGGACTCACAGATACGCAGTATTTT
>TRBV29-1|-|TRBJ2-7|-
CSGRTNYYEQYF
TGCAGCGGAAGGACTAACTACTACGAGCAGTACTTC
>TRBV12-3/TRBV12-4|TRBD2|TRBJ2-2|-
CASTHGGSWTGELFF
TGTGCCAGCACCCACGGCGGGAGTTGGACCGGGGAGCTGTTTTTT
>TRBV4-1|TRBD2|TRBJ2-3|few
CASSHLEATSGTDTQYF
TGCGCCAGCAGCCACCTGGAGGCGACTAGCGGAACGGATACGCAGTATTTT
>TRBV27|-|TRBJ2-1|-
CASSPGPWNEQFF
TGTGCCAGCAGTCCGGGGCCTTGGAATGAGCAGTTCTTC
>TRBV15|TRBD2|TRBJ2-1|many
CATSSPAGSSYNEQFF
TGTGCCACCAGCAGTCCAGCGGGGAGCTCCTACAATGAGCAGTTCTTC
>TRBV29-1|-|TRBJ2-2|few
CSVEVRGGNTGELFF
TGCAGCGTTGAAGTTAGGGGGGGCAACACCGGGGAGCTGTTTTTT
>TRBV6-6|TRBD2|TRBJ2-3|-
CATGLAGGDTQYF
TGTGCCACCGGACTAGCGGGGGGAGATACGCAGTATTTT
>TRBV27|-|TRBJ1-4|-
CASSLSERSTNEKLFF
TGTGCCAGCAGTTTATCGGAACGGTCAACTAATGAAAAACTGTTTTTT
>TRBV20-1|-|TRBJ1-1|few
CSAGRAPNTEAFF
TGCAGTGCGGGGAGGGCACCAAACACTGAAGCTTTCTTT
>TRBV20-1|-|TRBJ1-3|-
CSADTATGASGNTIYF
TGCAGTGCAGATACAGCGACCGGGGCGTCTGGAAACACCATATATTTT
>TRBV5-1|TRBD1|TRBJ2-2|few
CASSPGTDTGELFF
TGCGCCAGCAGTCCCGGGACAGACACCGGGGAGCTGTTTTTT
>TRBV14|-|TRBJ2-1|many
CASSHNNEQFF
TGTGCCAGCAGCCACAACAATGAGCAGTTCTTC
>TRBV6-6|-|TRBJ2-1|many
CASNRGGEQFF
TGTGCCAGCAACAGGGGGGGTGAGCAGTTCTTC
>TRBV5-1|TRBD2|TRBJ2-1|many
CASSPGTSPLNEQFF
TGCGCCAGCAGCCCTGGGACTAGCCCCCTCAATGAGCAGTTCTTC